The clone carrying this TCR beta chain occurred many times. Its antigen remains unknown. V gave up 6 bases and J gave up 1 base, with 19 bases separating them. The CDR3 sequence is 18 residues long. Germline CDR1 reads MDHEN; CDR2 reads SYDVKM. This entry belongs to a study of spatial heterogeneity in lung cancer. Study-wide context: Beta-chain sequences were consistently detected more often than alpha-chain sequences.

All TCR cDNA molecules were individually tagged with a unique molecular identifier. TCRdb re-called the 5' RACE reads through MiXCR, storing one row per CDR3 protein. The sample has tens of thousands of distinct CDR3 sequences, 6.9% seen once; the top ten hold around 15%. Study-wide results and caveats: Detection of ubiquitous tumor TCRs in blood was higher at resection than follow-up.

The sample's time point: sample taken at primary tumor resection. Sequencing was performed on whole RNA extracted from tumor and nontumor lung tissue, or from frozen PBMC, and the material was left unsorted. The donors, roughly 70 patients with untreated early-stage non-small cell lung cancer, provided the samples. The material was PBMCs, obtained at surgery. This TCR was sampled from a male donor with early-stage non-small cell lung cancer. The V gene is TRBV28, the J gene TRBJ2-6; D may match TRBD1 or TRBD2 (5 bases each). The CDR3 region is CASRRPGRTNSGANVLTF. The CDR3 DNA is TGTGCCAGCAGACGCCCGGGGCGGACGAATTCTGGGGCCAACGTCCTGACTTTC.